These 20 T cell receptor beta chains originate from one sample sequenced in a study of shared clonotypes between healthy human individuals. Assay used: immunoSEQ multiplex PCR; TCRdb lists only in-frame clones, some missing. The table lists fewer than 550,000 clones, about 80% of them singletons, with around 13% in the top ten. The source material was PBMCs. The receptor set was obtained from a woman aged 35 to 49 in good health. Some clones in this sample may be carry-over from other donors' samples.

The gene calls are TRBV5-1 and TRBJ2-3, with TRBD2 identical over 7 bases. Germline V gives CDR1 SGHRS, CDR2 YFSETQ. This CDR3 is built from 16 residues. Trimming removed 0 bases from V and 2 bases from J; junction bases left unmatched: 6. The CDR3 region is CASSLVGGRATDTQYF. The CDR3 nucleotides are TGCGCCAGCAGCTTGGTTGGGGGGAGGGCCACAGATACGCAGTATTTT.

This clone was recorded at least ten times. This rearrangement joins TRBV5-5 to TRBJ1-4; 11 bases are a match to TRBD1. The CDR3 runs 14 residues. Trimming removed 1 base from V and 12 bases from J; junction bases left unmatched: 5. The germline V gene encodes CDR1 SGHKS and CDR2 YYEKEE (reference sequence). CDR3 DNA sequence: TGTGCCAGCAGCTTGTCCCAGGGACAGGGGGAACTGTTTTTT. Its protein product is CASSLSQGQGELFF.

This clone has a single count. V and J are TRBV6-1 and TRBJ2-7, with D tentatively TRBD1 (5 bases). Trimming removed 7 bases from V and 2 bases from J, with 12 bases in between. The CDR3 has 13 amino acids. From germline, CDR1 is MNHNS and CDR2 SASEGT. CDR3 in DNA: TGTGCCAGCAAAGACAGCTTCACCTACGAGCAGTACTTC. It specifies CASKDSFTYEQYF.

The V gene is TRBV27, the J gene TRBJ2-2; D is unclear. The CDR3 length is 15 residues. V was cut by 5 bases and J by 1 base, with 11 bases left in between. Germline lookup yields CDR1 MNHEY and CDR2 SMNVEV (reference sequence). CDR3: CASSPSRMNTGELFF. The CDR3 DNA is TGTGCCAGCAGTCCCTCGCGGATGAACACCGGGGAGCTGTTTTTT.

This clone has more than one count but fewer than ten. The chain has TRBV13 and TRBJ2-3; 9 bases map to TRBD1. In germline, CDR1 is PRHDT, CDR2 FYEKMQ (reference sequence). The CDR3 sequence is 15 residues long. The J segment lost 3 bases and the V segment lost 3 bases, leaving 4 bases of the junction unmatched. The CDR3 DNA follows: TGTGCCAGCAGCTTCGGGACAGGGCCGACAGATACGCAGTATTTT. Its translation is CASSFGTGPTDTQYF.

The chain employs TRBV25-1 and TRBJ2-2, with D perhaps assigned TRBD1 or TRBD2 (5 bases each). This CDR3 comprises 15 residues. The V and J ends lost 5 bases and 4 bases respectively, with 14 bases between them. Germline-derived CDR1 and CDR2 are MGHDK and SYGVNS. CDR3 region: CASSRKRDGTGELFF. The CDR3 DNA reads TGTGCCAGCAGTAGGAAAAGGGACGGCACCGGGGAGCTGTTTTTT.

The J gene is TRBJ2-1, the V gene TRBV11-3, with D possibly matching TRBD2 (7 bases). CDR3 length: 15 residues. Germline CDR1 reads SGHNT; CDR2 reads YENEEA. V lost 6 bases and J lost 0, with 12 bases in between. The CDR3 is CASSAGASSYNEQFF. CDR3 nucleotides: TGTGCCAGCAGTGCGGGGGCGAGCTCCTACAATGAGCAGTTCTTC.

To note about this clone: This CDR3 is also generated by other DNA sequences in the sample. This CDR3 reads CASSLDRETQYF. The CDR3 DNA follows: TGTGCCAGCAGCTTAGATAGGGAGACCCAGTACTTC. V usage is TRBV11-2 and J usage is TRBJ2-5; D ambiguous. V dropped 0 bases and J dropped 5 bases, with 4 bases sitting between them. The CDR3 has 12 amino acids. In germline, CDR1 is SGHAT, CDR2 FQNNGV.

The V and J genes are TRBV5-4 and TRBJ1-4, with D unclear. CDR1 is SGHNT and CDR2 is YYREEE in the germline V gene (reference sequence). Trimming cost V 0 bases and J 7 bases, with 10 bases left between them. CDR3 length equals 14 residues. CDR3 DNA: TGTGCCAGCAGCTTGGTTGGTACCCCTGAAAAACTGTTTTTT. It yields the protein CASSLVGTPEKLFF.

This sequence joins TRBV28 and TRBJ1-2; D may be TRBD1 (5 bases). Germline V gives CDR1 MDHEN, CDR2 SYDVKM. With 4 bases removed from V and 7 bases from J, the gap between germline ends came to 13 bases. There are 13 residues in the CDR3. The CDR3 DNA is TGTGCCAGCAGTTCGACCAGGGACGGTGGCTACACCTTC. This sequence encodes CASSSTRDGGYTF.

The chain uses TRBV19 and TRBJ1-1; D remains unclear. The ends were cut back, 5 bases at V and 0 bases at J, with 7 bases in the middle. Per germline, CDR1 LNHDA and CDR2 SQIVND (reference sequence). This CDR3 is built from 13 residues. The CDR3 DNA sequence: TGTGCCAGTAGTCTACAGATGAACACTGAAGCTTTCTTT. It yields the protein CASSLQMNTEAFF.

V gene TRBV30 combines with J gene TRBJ2-5; D uncertain. Germline CDR1 and CDR2: GTSNPN and SVGIG (reference sequence). The V and J ends lost 1 base and 5 bases respectively, with 20 bases between them. CDR3 length equals 16 residues. The CDR3 is CAWSGKLRDTRETQYF. The CDR3 DNA sequence: TGTGCCTGGAGTGGTAAGCTTCGCGATACAAGGGAGACCCAGTACTTC.

Here the CDR3 DNA reads TGTGCCAGCAGTTTACCCCATACCCCCGGGGGTAGCGGGAGTTATAATGAGCAGTTCTTC. Its protein is CASSLPHTPGGSGSYNEQFF. The chain employs TRBV28 and TRBJ2-1; 9 bases are shared with TRBD2. Germline V gene data show CDR1 as MDHEN and CDR2 as SYDVKM. CDR3 length: 20 residues. With 2 bases clipped from V and 7 bases from J, the junction kept 21 bases outside the gene matches.

The chain links TRBV30 to TRBJ1-2; the D is unclear. The CDR3 is 16 residues long. Deletions cut 0 bases from V and 3 bases from J, with 17 bases between. Looked up from germline, CDR1 is GTSNPN and CDR2 is SVGIG (reference sequence). The CDR3: CAWSVASAPRDYGYTF. The CDR3 region has the DNA TGTGCCTGGAGTGTAGCAAGTGCCCCGCGGGACTATGGCTACACCTTC.

The sample holds a few counts of this clone. CDR3 sequence: CARTEGHEQYF. DNA for the CDR3: TGTGCCCGGACAGAGGGGCACGAGCAGTACTTC. The chain employs TRBV30 and TRBJ2-7; D might be TRBD1 (6 bases). The CDR3 contains 11 residues. V lost 8 bases to trimming and J lost 5 bases, with 13 bases between them. Germline V gives CDR1 GTSNPN, CDR2 SVGIG (reference sequence).

V usage is TRBV29-1 and J usage is TRBJ1-2; D is ambiguous. V gave up 4 bases and J gave up 8 bases, with 11 bases separating them. The CDR3 length is 11 residues. Per germline, CDR1 SQVTM and CDR2 ANQGSEA. As DNA, the CDR3 is TGCAGCGTTGCGGCAGACGAGGGCTACACCTTC. It is translated as CSVAADEGYTF.

The chain carries TRBV11-2 and TRBJ2-3; D remains ambiguous. In germline, CDR1 is SGHAT, CDR2 FQNNGV. This CDR3 is built from 18 residues. The V end was cut by 0 bases, the J end by 2 bases, with 18 bases between. The DNA for the CDR3 is TGTGCCAGCAGCTTAGATAGACCCTTTAGTTCCCACACAGATACGCAGTATTTT. Protein product: CASSLDRPFSSHTDTQYF.

This clone occurred many times. Additional DNA sequences in this sample encode the identical CDR3. V is TRBV29-1 and J is TRBJ2-3; 7 bases fit TRBD2. Trimming cost V 6 bases and J 6 bases; bases outside gene matches: 15. The CDR3 covers 15 residues. Germline V CDR1 and CDR2: SQVTM, ANQGSEA. Written as DNA, the CDR3 is TGCAGCGTGAGGCGCGGGAGCTACATTGGGGATACGCAGTATTTT. It specifies CSVRRGSYIGDTQYF.

V usage is TRBV2 and J usage is TRBJ1-1; D uncertain. The CDR3 length is 16 residues. Germline V gene data show CDR1 as SNHLY and CDR2 as FYNNEI. Trimming took 0 bases from V and 4 from J, leaving 15 bases between them. CDR3 DNA sequence: TGTGCCAGCAGTGAAGCCCGGGCTTCGGACGGCACTGAAGCTTTCTTT. It translates to CASSEARASDGTEAFF.

This chain joins TRBV7-8 and TRBJ1-2, with a weak D call TRBD1 (6 bases). Germline loops: CDR1 SGHVS, CDR2 FQNEAQ. Trimming took 5 bases from V and 9 from J, leaving 10 bases between them. The CDR3 spans 11 residues. CDR3 amino acids: CASSLGGRYTF. Here the CDR3 DNA reads TGTGCCAGCAGCCTAGGGGGGCGCTACACCTTC. Supplemented by reference TRBV7-8 and TRBJ1-2, the full variable domain reads GAGVSQSPRYKVAKRGQDVALRCDPISGHVSLFWYQQALGQGPEFLTYFQNEAQLDKSGLPSDRFFAERPEGSVSTLKIQRTQQEDSAVYLCASSLGGRYTFGSGTRLTVV.